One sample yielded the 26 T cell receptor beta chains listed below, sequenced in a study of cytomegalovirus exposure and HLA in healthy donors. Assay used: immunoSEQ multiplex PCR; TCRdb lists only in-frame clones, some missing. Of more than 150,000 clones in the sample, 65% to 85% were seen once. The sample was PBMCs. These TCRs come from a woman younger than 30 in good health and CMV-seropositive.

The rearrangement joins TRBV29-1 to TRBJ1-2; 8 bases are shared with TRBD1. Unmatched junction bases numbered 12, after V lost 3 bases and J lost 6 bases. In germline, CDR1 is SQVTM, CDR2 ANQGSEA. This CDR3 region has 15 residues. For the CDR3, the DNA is TGCAGCGTTGAGGGCGGGGACAGGTTATTCCATGGCTACACCTTC. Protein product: CSVEGGDRLFHGYTF. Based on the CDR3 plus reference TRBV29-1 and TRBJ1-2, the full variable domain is SAVISQKPSRDICQRGTSLTIQCQVDSQVTMMFWYRQQPGQSLTLIATANQGSEATYESGFVIDKFPISRPNLTFSTLTVSNMSPEDSSIYLCSVEGGDRLFHGYTFGSGTRLTVV.

CDR3 residues: CAIRQGLVYGELFF. CDR3 DNA sequence: TGTGCCATCAGACAGGGGCTGGTCTACGGGGAGCTGTTTTTT. This chain links TRBV10-3 with TRBJ2-2, with 7 bases fitting TRBD1. Germline V gives CDR1 ENHRY, CDR2 SYGVKD. V was clipped by 6 bases and J by 7 bases; unmatched bases: 8. The CDR3 has 14 residues.

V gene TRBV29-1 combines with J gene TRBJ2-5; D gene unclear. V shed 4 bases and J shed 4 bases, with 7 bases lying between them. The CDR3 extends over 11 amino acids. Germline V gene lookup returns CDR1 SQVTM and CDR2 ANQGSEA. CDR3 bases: TGCAGCGTTGTACACGTAGAGACCCAGTACTTC. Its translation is CSVVHVETQYF.

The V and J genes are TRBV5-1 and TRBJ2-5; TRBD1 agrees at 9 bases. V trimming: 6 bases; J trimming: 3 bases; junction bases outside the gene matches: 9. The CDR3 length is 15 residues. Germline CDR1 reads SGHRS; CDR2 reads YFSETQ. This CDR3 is CASTPWTGDKETQYF. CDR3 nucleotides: TGCGCCAGCACTCCCTGGACAGGGGACAAAGAGACCCAGTACTTC.

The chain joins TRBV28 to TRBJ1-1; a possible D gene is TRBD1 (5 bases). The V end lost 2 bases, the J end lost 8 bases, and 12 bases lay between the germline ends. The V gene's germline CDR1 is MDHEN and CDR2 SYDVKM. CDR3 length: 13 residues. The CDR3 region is CASSLDLTAEAFF. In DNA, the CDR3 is TGTGCCAGCAGTTTAGATCTGACAGCAGAAGCTTTCTTT.

Here the CDR3 DNA reads TGTGCCAGCAGCTTCTGGCGGGGGGGCTACGAGCAGTACTTC. Translated: CASSFWRGGYEQYF. The chain combines TRBV5-6 with TRBJ2-7; the match to TRBD2 covers 9 bases. This CDR3 is 14 amino acids long. The V and J ends lost 2 bases and 3 bases, in that order; junction bases with no gene match: 3. Germline CDR1 and CDR2: SGHDT and YYEEEE.

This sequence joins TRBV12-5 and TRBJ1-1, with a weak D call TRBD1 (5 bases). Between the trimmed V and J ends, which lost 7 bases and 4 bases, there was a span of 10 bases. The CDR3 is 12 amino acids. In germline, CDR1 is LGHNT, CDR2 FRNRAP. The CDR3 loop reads CASVPGGTEAFF. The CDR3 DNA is TGTGCTAGTGTGCCCGGGGGCACTGAAGCTTTCTTT. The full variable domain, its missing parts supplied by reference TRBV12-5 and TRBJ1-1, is DARVTQTPRHKVTEMGQEVTMRCQPILGHNTVFWYRQTMMQGLELLAYFRNRAPLDDSGMPKDRFSAEMPDATLATLKIQPSEPRDSAVYFCASVPGGTEAFFGQGTRLTVV.

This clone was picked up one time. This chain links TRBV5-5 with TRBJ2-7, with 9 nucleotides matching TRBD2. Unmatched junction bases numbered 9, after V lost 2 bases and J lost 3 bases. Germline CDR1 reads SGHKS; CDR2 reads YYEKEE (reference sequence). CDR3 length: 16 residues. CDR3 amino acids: CASSLSSGASYYEQYF. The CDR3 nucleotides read TGTGCCAGCAGCTTATCTAGCGGGGCCTCCTACTACGAGCAGTACTTC.

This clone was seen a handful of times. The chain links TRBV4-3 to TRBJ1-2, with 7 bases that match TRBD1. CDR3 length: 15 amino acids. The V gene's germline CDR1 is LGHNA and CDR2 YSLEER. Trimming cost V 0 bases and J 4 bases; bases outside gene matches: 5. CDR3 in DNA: TGCGCCAGCAGCCAAGATCAGGGGGACACCTATGGCTACACCTTC. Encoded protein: CASSQDQGDTYGYTF.

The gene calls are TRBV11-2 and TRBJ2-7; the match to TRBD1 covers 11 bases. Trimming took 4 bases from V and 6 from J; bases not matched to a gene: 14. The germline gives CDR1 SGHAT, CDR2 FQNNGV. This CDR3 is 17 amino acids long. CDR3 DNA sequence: TGTGCCAGCAGCTCCCTCCCGACGGGACAGGGGGAGGGCGAGCAGTACTTC. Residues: CASSSLPTGQGEGEQYF. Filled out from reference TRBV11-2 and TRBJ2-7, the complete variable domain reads EAGVAQSPRYKIIEKRQSVAFWCNPISGHATLYWYQQILGQGPKLLIQFQNNGVVDDSQLPKDRFSAERLKGVDSTLKIQPAKLEDSAVYLCASSSLPTGQGEGEQYFGPGTRLTVT.

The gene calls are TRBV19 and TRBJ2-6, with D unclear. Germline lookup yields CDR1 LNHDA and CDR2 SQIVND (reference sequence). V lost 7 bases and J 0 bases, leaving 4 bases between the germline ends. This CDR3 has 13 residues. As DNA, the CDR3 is TGTGCCAGTAAGCCCTCTGGGGCCAACGTCCTGACTTTC. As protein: CASKPSGANVLTF.

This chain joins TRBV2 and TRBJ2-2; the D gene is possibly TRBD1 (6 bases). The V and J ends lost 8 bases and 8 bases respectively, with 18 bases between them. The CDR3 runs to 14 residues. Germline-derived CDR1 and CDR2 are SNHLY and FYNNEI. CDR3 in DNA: TGTGCCAGCCATGCCGACAGGACCTGGGGGGAGCTGTTTTTT. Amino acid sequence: CASHADRTWGELFF.

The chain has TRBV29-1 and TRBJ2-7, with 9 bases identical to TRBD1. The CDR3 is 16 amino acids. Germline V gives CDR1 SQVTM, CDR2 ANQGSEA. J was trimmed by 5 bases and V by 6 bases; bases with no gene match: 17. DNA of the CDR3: TGCAGCGTGCGAAGATCCACGGGACAGGGCCCTCACGAGCAGTACTTC. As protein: CSVRRSTGQGPHEQYF.

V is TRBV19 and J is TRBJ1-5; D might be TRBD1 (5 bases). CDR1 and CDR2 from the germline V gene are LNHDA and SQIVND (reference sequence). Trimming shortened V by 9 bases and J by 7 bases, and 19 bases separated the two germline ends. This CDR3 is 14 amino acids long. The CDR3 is CASGTGTGEQPQHF. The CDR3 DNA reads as TGTGCCAGCGGGACCGGGACTGGGGAACAGCCCCAGCATTTT.

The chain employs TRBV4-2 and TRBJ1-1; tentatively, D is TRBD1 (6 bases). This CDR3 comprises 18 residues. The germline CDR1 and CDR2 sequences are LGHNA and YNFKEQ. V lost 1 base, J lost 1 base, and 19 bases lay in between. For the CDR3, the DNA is TGTGCCAGCAGCCAAGTTCCAGGGGCGCGGGTAAAGAACACTGAAGCTTTCTTT. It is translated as CASSQVPGARVKNTEAFF.

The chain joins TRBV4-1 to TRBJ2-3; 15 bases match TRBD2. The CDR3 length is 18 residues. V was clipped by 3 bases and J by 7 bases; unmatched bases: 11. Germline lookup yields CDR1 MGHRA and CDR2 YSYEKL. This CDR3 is CASSQLDLGLAGGHTQYF. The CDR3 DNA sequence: TGCGCCAGCAGCCAGCTGGACCTAGGACTAGCGGGGGGGCATACGCAGTATTTT.

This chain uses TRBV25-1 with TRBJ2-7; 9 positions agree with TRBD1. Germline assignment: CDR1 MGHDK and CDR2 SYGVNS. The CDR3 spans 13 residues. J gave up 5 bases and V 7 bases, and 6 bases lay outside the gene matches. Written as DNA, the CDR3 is TGTGCCAGCAAGGGACAGGGACCGAACGAGCAGTACTTC. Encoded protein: CASKGQGPNEQYF.

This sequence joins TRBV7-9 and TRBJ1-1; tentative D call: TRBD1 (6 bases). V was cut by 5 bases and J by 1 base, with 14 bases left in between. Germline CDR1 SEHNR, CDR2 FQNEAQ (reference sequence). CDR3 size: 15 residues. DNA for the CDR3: TGTGCCAGCAGCCCCCCGGGACAACCGAACACTGAAGCTTTCTTT. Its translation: CASSPPGQPNTEAFF.

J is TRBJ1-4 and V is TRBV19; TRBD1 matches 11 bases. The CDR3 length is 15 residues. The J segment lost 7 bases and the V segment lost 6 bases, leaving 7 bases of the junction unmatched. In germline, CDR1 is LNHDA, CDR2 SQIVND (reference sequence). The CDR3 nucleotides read TGTGCCAGTAGCCGAGGGACAGGGGGTGGTGAAAAACTGTTTTTT. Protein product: CASSRGTGGGEKLFF.

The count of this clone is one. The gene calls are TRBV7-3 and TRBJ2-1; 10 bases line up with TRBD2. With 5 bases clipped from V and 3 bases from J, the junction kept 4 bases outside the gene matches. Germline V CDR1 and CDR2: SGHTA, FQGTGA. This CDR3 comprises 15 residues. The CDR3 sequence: CASSPSGGDYNEQFF. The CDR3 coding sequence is TGTGCCAGCAGCCCCAGCGGGGGGGACTACAATGAGCAGTTCTTC.

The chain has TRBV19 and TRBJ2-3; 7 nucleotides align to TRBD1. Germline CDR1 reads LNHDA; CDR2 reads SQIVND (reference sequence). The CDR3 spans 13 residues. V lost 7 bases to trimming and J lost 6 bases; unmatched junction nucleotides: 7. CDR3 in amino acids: CASKRGGGDTQYF. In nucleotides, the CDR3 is TGTGCCAGTAAAAGAGGGGGCGGGGATACGCAGTATTTT.

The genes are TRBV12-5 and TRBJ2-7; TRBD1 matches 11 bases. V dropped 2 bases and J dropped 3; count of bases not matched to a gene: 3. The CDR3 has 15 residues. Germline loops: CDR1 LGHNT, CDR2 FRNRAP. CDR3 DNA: TGTGCTAGTGGTTTGTGGGGGACAGGGGGCTACGAGCAGTACTTC. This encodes CASGLWGTGGYEQYF.

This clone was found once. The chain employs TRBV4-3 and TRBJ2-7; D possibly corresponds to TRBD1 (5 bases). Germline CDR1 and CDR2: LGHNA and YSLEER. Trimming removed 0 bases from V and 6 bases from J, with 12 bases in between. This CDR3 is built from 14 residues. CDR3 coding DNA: TGCGCCAGCAGCCAAGAGGTCAGACAGAGCGAGCAGTACTTC. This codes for CASSQEVRQSEQYF.

Here the CDR3 DNA reads TGTGCCAGCAGAAACTTGTGGACAGAGTACAGCACAGATACGCAGTATTTT. Translation gives CASRNLWTEYSTDTQYF. The chain carries TRBV19 and TRBJ2-3, with a weak D call TRBD1 (6 bases). CDR1 and CDR2 (germline): LNHDA, SQIVND (reference sequence). The V end was cut by 9 bases, the J end by 0 bases, with 22 bases between. The CDR3 runs to 17 residues. Combining the CDR3 with reference TRBV19 and TRBJ2-3 gives the whole variable domain DGGITQSPKYLFRKEGQNVTLSCEQNLNHDAMYWYRQDPGQGLRLIYYSQIVNDFQKGDIAEGYSVSREKKESFPLTVTSAQKNPTAFYLCASRNLWTEYSTDTQYFGPGTRLTVL.

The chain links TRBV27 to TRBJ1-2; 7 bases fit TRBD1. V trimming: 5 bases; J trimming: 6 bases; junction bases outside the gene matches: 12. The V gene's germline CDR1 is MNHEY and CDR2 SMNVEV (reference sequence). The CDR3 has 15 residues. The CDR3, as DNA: TGTGCCAGCAGTACATACAGGGGTCCCGGGAATGGCTACACCTTC. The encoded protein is CASSTYRGPGNGYTF.

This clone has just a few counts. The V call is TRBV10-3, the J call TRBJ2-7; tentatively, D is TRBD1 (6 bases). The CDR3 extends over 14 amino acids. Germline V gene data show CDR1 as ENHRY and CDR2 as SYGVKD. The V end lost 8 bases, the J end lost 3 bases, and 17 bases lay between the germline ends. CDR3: CAIPKGESNYEQYF. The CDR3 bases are TGTGCCATCCCCAAGGGGGAAAGCAACTACGAGCAGTACTTC.